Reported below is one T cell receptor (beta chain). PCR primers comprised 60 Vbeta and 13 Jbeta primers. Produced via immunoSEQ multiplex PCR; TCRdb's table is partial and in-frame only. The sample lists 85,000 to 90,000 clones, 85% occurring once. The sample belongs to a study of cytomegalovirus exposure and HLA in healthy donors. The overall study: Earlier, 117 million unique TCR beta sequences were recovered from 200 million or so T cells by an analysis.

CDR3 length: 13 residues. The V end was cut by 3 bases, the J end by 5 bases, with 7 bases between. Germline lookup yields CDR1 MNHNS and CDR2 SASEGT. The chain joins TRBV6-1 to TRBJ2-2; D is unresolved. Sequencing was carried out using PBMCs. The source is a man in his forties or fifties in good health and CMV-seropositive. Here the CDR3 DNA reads TGTGCCAGCAGTGACTATCAAACCGGGGAGCTGTTTTTT. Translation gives CASSDYQTGELFF.